These 3 T cell receptor beta chains came from one sample sequenced in a study of cytomegalovirus exposure and HLA in healthy donors (dated by TCRdb to about 2017). The library was made by the immunoSEQ multiplex PCR assay. For the multiplex PCR, a mixture combining 60 forward primers for TCR Vbeta segments and 13 reverse primers for TCR Jbeta segments was used. Entries here come from immuneACCESS through TCRdb and include only in-frame sequences with V and J called. Some clones fail to appear in such tables; in the studies checked, an unresolved V gene covers under half of the shortfall, and the cause of the remainder is unknown. The sample table shows fewer than 85,000 clones, and 55% to 75% are seen once. The ten largest make up about an eighth of the sample. The sample comprised PBMCs. The receptors come from a woman in her thirties or forties in good health and CMV-seropositive.

This clone was seen only a few times. The chain links TRBV11-2 to TRBJ1-3, with D possibly matching TRBD1 (6 bases). V lost 1 base to trimming and J lost 4 bases, with 8 bases between them. Germline V gene lookup returns CDR1 SGHAT and CDR2 FQNNGV. This CDR3 has 14 amino acids. The CDR3 loop is CASSLARGGNTIYF. The CDR3 DNA reads as TGTGCCAGCAGCTTAGCCAGGGGAGGAAACACCATATATTTT.

To note about this clone: At one of its ends the junction is not consistent with the germline gene, which may arise from a read error. The chain joins TRBV5-4 to TRBJ1-6; 10 bases fit TRBD1. The germline V gene encodes CDR1 SGHNT and CDR2 YYREEE (reference sequence). This CDR3 has 15 amino acids. CDR3 loop: CASSRGTGAGSPLNF. CDR3 sequence (DNA): TGTGCCAGCAGCCGCGGGACAGGGGCAGGCTCACCCCTCAACTTT.

The chain employs TRBV6-5 and TRBJ2-1, with 12 positions matching TRBD2. The germline gives CDR1 MNHEY, CDR2 SVGAGI. This CDR3 region has 15 residues. Trimming took 7 bases from V and 6 from J; bases not matched to a gene: 7. The CDR3 region has the DNA TGTGCCAGCAACTTCCTAGCGGGGGGGCGCAATGAGCAGTTCTTC. Translation gives CASNFLAGGRNEQFF.